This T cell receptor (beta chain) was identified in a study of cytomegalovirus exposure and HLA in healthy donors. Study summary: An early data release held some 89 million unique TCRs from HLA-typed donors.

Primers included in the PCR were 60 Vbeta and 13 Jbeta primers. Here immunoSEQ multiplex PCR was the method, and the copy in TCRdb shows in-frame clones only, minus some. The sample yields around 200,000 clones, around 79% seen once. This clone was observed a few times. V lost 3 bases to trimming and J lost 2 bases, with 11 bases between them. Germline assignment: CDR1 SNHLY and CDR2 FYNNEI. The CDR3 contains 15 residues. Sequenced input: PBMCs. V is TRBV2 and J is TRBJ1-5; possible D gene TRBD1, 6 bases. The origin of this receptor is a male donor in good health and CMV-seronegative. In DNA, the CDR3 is TGTGCCAGCAGTGAGATGGACAGTCGCAATCAGCCCCAGCATTTT. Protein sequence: CASSEMDSRNQPQHF. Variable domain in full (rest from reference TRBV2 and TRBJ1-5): EPEVTQTPSHQVTQMGQEVILRCVPISNHLYFYWYRQILGQKVEFLVSFYNNEISEKSEIFDDQFSVERPDGSNFTLKIRSTKLEDSAMYFCASSEMDSRNQPQHFGDGTRLSIL.